The present entry profiles one TCR beta chain with its context. The data stem from a study of cytomegalovirus exposure and HLA in healthy donors. The PCR made use of 60 Vbeta and 13 Jbeta primers. Profiled with immunoSEQ multiplex PCR; TCRdb holds only in-frame clones, not every one. The profile shows about 250,000 clones, approximately 78% of them singletons. The TCR was taken from a boy aged 5 to 17 in good health and CMV-seronegative. Sequencing input: PBMCs.

CDR3 sequence: CASSLSDSALSYEQYF. The CDR3 bases are TGTGCCAGCAGTTTATCGGACAGTGCCCTCTCCTACGAGCAGTACTTC. This chain connects TRBV27 to TRBJ2-7, with D maybe TRBD1 (6 bases). CDR1 and CDR2 from the germline V gene are MNHEY and SMNVEV (reference sequence). The CDR3 covers 16 residues. The V end was cut by 0 bases, the J end by 0 bases, with 12 bases between.